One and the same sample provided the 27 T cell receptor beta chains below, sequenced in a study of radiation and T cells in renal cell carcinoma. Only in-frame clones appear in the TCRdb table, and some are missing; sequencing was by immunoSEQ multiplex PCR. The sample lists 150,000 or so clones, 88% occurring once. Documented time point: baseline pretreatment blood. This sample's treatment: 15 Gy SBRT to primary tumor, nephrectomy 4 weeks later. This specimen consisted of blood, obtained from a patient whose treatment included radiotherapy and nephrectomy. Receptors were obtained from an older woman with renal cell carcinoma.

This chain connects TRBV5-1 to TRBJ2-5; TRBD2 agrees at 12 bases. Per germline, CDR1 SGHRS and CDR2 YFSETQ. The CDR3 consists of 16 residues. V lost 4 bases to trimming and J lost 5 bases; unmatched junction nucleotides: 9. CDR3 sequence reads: CASSLATSGGGETQYF. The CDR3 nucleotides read TGCGCCAGCAGCCTAGCGACTAGCGGGGGCGGGGAGACCCAGTACTTC.

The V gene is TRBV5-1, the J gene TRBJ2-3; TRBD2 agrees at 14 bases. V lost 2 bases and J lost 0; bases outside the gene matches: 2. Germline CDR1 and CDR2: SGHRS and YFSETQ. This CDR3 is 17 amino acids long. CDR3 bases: TGCGCCAGCAGCTTCGGGACTAGCGGGGGAAGCACAGATACGCAGTATTTT. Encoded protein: CASSFGTSGGSTDTQYF.

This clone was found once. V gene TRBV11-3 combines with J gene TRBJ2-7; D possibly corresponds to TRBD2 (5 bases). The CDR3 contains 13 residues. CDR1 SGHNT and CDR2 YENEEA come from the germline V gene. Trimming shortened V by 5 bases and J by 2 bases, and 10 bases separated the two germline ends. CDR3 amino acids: CASSNAGPYEQYF. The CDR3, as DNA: TGTGCCAGCAGCAACGCGGGTCCCTACGAGCAGTACTTC.

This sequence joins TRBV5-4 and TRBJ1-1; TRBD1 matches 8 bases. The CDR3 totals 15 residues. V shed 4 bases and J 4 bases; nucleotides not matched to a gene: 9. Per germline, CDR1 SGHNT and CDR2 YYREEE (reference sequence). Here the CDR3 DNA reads TGTGCCAGCAGCCGGGACAGGACTGGGAGCACTGAAGCTTTCTTT. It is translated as CASSRDRTGSTEAFF.

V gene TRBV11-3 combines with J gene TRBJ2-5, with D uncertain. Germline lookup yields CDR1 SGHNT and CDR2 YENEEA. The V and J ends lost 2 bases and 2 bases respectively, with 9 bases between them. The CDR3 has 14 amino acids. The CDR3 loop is CASSLSNFQETQYF. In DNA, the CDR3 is TGTGCCAGCAGCTTATCAAATTTTCAAGAGACCCAGTACTTC.

In DNA form, the CDR3 reads TGTGCCAGCAGCCGTGACAGGGAGGGCGAAAGAGCTTTCTTT. This sequence encodes CASSRDREGERAFF. The chain joins TRBV13 to TRBJ1-1, with 7 positions matching TRBD1. Germline trimming cut 5 bases from V and 10 bases from J; bases unmatched to any gene: 13. The CDR3 runs to 14 residues. The germline V gene has CDR1 PRHDT and CDR2 FYEKMQ (reference sequence).

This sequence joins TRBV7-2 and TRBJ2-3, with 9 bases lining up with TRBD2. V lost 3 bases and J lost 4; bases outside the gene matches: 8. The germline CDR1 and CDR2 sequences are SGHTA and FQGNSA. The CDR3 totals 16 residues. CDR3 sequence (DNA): TGTGCCAGCAGCTTCTCTGGCGGGGGGGCTCCAGATACGCAGTATTTT. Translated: CASSFSGGGAPDTQYF.

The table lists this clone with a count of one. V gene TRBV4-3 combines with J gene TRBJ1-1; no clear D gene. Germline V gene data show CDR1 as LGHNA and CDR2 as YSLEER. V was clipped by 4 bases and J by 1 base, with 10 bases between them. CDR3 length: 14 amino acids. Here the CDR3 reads CASSPGPANTEAFF. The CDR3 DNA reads TGCGCCAGCAGCCCCGGGCCCGCGAACACTGAAGCTTTCTTT.

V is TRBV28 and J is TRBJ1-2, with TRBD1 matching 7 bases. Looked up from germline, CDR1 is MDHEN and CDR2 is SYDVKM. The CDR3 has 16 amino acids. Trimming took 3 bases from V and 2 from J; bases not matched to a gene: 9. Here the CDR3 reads CASSLGVDRSNYGYTF. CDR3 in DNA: TGTGCCAGCAGTTTGGGGGTGGACAGGTCAAACTATGGCTACACCTTC.

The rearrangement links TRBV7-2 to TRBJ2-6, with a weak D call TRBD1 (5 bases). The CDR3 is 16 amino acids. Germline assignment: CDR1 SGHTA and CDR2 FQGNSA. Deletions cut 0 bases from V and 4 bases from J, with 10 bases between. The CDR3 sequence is CASSLAPGSGANVLTF. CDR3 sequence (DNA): TGTGCCAGCAGCTTAGCCCCAGGGTCAGGGGCCAACGTCCTGACTTTC.

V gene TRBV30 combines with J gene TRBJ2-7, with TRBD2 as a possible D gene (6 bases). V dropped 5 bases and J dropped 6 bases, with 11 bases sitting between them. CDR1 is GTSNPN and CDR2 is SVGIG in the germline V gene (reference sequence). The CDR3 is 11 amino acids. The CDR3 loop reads CAWGLAIEQYF. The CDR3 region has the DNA TGTGCCTGGGGCCTAGCGATCGAGCAGTACTTC.

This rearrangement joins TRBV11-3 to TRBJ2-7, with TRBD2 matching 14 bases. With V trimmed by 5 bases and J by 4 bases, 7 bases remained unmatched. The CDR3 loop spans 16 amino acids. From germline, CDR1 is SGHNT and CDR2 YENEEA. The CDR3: CASSIRTSGGQYEQYF. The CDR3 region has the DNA TGTGCCAGCAGCATACGGACTAGCGGGGGGCAATACGAGCAGTACTTC.

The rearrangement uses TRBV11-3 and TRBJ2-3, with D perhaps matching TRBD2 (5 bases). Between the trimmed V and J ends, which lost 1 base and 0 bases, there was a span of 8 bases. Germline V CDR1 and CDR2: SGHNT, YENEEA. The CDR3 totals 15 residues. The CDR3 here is CASSLGGSSTDTQYF. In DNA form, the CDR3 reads TGTGCCAGCAGCTTAGGAGGGAGTAGCACAGATACGCAGTATTTT.

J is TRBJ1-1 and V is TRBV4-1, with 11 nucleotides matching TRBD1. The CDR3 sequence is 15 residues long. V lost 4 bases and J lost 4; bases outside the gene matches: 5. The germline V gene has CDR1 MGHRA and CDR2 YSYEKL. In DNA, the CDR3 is TGCGCCAGCAGCCCTTCCGGGACAGGGGGCACTGAAGCTTTCTTT. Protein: CASSPSGTGGTEAFF.

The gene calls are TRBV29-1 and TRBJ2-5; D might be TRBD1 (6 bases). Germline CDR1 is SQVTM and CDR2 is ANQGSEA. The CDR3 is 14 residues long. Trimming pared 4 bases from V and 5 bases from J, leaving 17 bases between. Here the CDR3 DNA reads TGCAGCGTTGGTCTGGGGGCGGCTGGTGAGACCCAGTACTTC. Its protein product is CSVGLGAAGETQYF.

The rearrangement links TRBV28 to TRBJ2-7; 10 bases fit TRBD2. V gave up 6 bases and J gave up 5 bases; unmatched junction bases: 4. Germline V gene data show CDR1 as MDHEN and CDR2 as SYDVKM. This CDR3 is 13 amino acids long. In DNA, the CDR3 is TGTGCCAGCAGAGCGGGGGGGAGAAACGAGCAGTACTTC. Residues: CASRAGGRNEQYF.

The CDR3 is CASSLDRSMGDTQYF. The DNA for the CDR3 is TGCGCCAGCAGCTTGGACAGGTCAATGGGAGATACGCAGTATTTT. The rearrangement uses TRBV5-1 and TRBJ2-3, with a weak D call TRBD1 (5 bases). This CDR3 has 15 amino acids. Germline assignment: CDR1 SGHRS and CDR2 YFSETQ. Deletions cut 0 bases from V and 5 bases from J, with 13 bases between.

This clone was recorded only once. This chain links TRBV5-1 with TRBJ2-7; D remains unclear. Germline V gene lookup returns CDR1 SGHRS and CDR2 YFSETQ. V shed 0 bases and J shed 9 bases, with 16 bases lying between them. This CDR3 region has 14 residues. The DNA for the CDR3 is TGCGCCAGCAGCTTGGATGTGGGTGGTACGAGGCAGTACTTC. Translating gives CASSLDVGGTRQYF.

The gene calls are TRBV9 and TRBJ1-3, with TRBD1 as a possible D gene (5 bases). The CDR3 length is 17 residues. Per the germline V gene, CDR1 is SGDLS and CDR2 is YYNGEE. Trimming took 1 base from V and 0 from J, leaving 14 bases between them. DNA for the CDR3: TGTGCCAGCAGCGTATTTGACAGCCCCAGCTCTGGAAACACCATATATTTT. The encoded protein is CASSVFDSPSSGNTIYF.

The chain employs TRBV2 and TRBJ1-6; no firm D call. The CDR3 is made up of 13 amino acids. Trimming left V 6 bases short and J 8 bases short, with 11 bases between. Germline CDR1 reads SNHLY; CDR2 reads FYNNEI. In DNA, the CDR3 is TGTGCCAGCAGGCCCGAACCGGATTCACCCCTCCACTTT. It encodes CASRPEPDSPLHF.

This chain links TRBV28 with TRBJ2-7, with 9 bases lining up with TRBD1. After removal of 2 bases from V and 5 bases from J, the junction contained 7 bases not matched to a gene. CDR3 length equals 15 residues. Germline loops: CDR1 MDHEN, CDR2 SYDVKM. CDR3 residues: CASSLIRDRANEQYF. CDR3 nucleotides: TGTGCCAGCAGTTTAATCCGGGACAGGGCCAACGAGCAGTACTTC.

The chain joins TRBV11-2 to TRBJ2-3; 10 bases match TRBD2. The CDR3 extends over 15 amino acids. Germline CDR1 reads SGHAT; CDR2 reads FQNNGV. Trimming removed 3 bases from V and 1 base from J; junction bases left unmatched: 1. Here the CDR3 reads CASSFGLAGTDTQYF. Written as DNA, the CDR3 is TGTGCCAGCAGCTTCGGACTAGCGGGCACAGATACGCAGTATTTT.

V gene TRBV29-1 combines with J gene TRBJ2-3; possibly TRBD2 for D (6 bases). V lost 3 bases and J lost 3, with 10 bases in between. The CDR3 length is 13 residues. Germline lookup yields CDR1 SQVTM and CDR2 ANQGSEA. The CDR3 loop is CSVDGGATDTQYF. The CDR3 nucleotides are TGCAGCGTTGACGGGGGAGCAACAGATACGCAGTATTTT.

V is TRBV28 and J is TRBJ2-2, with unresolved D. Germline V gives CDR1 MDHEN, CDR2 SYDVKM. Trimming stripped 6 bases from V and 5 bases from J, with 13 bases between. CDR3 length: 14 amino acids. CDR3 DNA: TGTGCCAGCAGCCTTCCGGTCGGAACCGGGGAGCTGTTTTTT. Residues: CASSLPVGTGELFF.

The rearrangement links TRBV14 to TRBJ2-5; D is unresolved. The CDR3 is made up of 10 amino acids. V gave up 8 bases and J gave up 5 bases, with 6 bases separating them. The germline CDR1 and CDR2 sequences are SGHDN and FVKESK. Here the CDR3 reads CASGRETQYF. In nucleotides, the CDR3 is TGTGCCAGCGGGCGGGAGACCCAGTACTTC. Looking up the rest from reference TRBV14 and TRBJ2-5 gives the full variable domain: EAGVTQFPSHSVIEKGQTVTLRCDPISGHDNLYWYRRVMGKEIKFLLHFVKESKQDESGMPNNRFLAERTGGTYSTLKVQPAELEDSGVYFCASGRETQYFGPGTRLLVL.

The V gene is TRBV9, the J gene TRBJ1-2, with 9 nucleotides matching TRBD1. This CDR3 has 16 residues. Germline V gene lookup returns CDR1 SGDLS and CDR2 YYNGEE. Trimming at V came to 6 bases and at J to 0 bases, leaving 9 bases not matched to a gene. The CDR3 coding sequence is TGTGCCAGCACTCCGGGACAGGGCCCAGCTAACTATGGCTACACCTTC. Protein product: CASTPGQGPANYGYTF.

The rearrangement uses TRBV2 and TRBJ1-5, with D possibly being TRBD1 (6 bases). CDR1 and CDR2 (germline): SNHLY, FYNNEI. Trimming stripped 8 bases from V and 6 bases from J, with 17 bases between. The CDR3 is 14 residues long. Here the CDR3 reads CASRAGDVIQPQHF. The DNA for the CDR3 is TGTGCCAGCCGGGCAGGGGACGTCATTCAGCCCCAGCATTTT.